Listed here are 21 T cell receptor beta chains from one sample, sequenced in a study of T cells after posttransplantation cyclophosphamide. The assay was immunoSEQ multiplex PCR, and TCRdb's table has in-frame clones only and misses some. The repertoire shows some 40,000 clones, none seen only once; the top ten take less than 2.5%. The sample comprised PBMCs. The origin of the receptors is a man aged 40-49 years in good health, CMV-negative, and a related stem cell transplant donor.

This clone was seen at least ten times. The chain has TRBV4-2 and TRBJ2-6; D possibly corresponds to TRBD2 (7 bases). The V end was cut by 1 base, the J end by 7 bases, with 14 bases between. Looked up from germline, CDR1 is LGHNA and CDR2 is YNFKEQ. The CDR3 extends over 16 amino acids. CDR3 in amino acids: CASSQGSGGPANVLTF. CDR3 nucleotides: TGTGCCAGCAGCCAAGGTTCGGGGGGCCCAGCCAACGTCCTGACTTTC.

This clone was seen at least ten times. The chain couples TRBV5-4 to TRBJ2-7; TRBD1 matches at 7 bases. J was trimmed by 2 bases and V by 0 bases; bases with no gene match: 17. This CDR3 spans 19 amino acids. CDR1 and CDR2 from the germline V gene are SGHNT and YYREEE (reference sequence). The CDR3 DNA is TGTGCCAGCAGCTTGGTGGGACAGCGCTATCCCTATACTCCCTACGAGCAGTACTTC. Its protein product is CASSLVGQRYPYTPYEQYF.

This clone has just a few counts. The chain couples TRBV18 to TRBJ1-5; 8 nucleotides match TRBD1. V lost 3 bases and J lost 7; bases outside the gene matches: 5. The CDR3 spans 14 residues. Germline assignment: CDR1 KGHSH and CDR2 LQKENI. The CDR3 bases are TGTGCCAGCTCACCGACAGGGGCCGAACAGCCCCAGCATTTT. Its protein is CASSPTGAEQPQHF.

This clone was detected ten times or more. The chain recombines TRBV7-9 with TRBJ2-7; possible D gene TRBD1, 6 bases. Trimming took 5 bases from V and 5 from J, leaving 22 bases between them. CDR1 is SEHNR and CDR2 is FQNEAQ in the germline V gene (reference sequence). CDR3 length: 16 amino acids. The CDR3 nucleotides are TGTGCCAGCAGCCACCCTCTGACCAGGGGAGCCAACGAGCAGTACTTC. Protein: CASSHPLTRGANEQYF.

The chain has TRBV9 and TRBJ1-1; a possible D gene is TRBD1 (5 bases). V was pared by 0 bases and J by 0 bases, with 15 bases between. Germline V gives CDR1 SGDLS, CDR2 YYNGEE. This CDR3 region has 17 residues. In DNA form, the CDR3 reads TGTGCCAGCAGCGTAGAGGGGCACTCGGGCATGAACACTGAAGCTTTCTTT. It is translated as CASSVEGHSGMNTEAFF.

There are many counts of this clone. The V call is TRBV6-1, the J call TRBJ2-3; 11 bases map to TRBD2. The ends lost 7 bases at V and 0 bases at J; junction bases unmatched: 3. CDR3 length: 15 residues. Germline CDR1 reads MNHNS; CDR2 reads SASEGT. The chain's CDR3 is CASTTSGISTDTQYF. As DNA, the CDR3 is TGTGCCAGCACGACTAGCGGGATTAGCACAGATACGCAGTATTTT.

This clone has ten or more counts. J is TRBJ1-4 and V is TRBV15; TRBD1 matches at 12 bases. This CDR3 contains 16 residues. With V trimmed by 6 bases and J by 8 bases, 10 bases remained unmatched. Germline CDR1 and CDR2: LNHNV and YYDKDF (reference sequence). The CDR3 coding sequence is TGTGCCACCAGTCACCCGGGACAGGGGGCGGAGGAAAAACTGTTTTTT. Amino acid sequence: CATSHPGQGAEEKLFF. Based on the CDR3 plus reference TRBV15 and TRBJ1-4, the full variable domain is DAMVIQNPRYQVTQFGKPVTLSCSQTLNHNVMYWYQQKSSQAPKLLFHYYDKDFNNEADTPDNFQSRRPNTSFCFLDIRSPGLGDTAMYLCATSHPGQGAEEKLFFGSGTQLSVL.

This clone was found many times. This chain uses TRBV11-3 with TRBJ2-1; the match to TRBD2 covers 10 bases. CDR3 size: 15 residues. The junction had 5 bases not matched to a gene; V was cut back by 4 bases and J by 5 bases. CDR1 and CDR2 from the germline V gene are SGHNT and YENEEA. The CDR3 spells CASSSRAGGDNEQFF. In DNA form, the CDR3 reads TGTGCCAGCAGCTCACGAGCGGGGGGGGACAATGAGCAGTTCTTC.

This clone showed up many times. This chain joins TRBV6-1 and TRBJ2-7; 7 nucleotides align to TRBD1. The junction had 6 bases not matched to a gene; V was cut back by 2 bases and J by 2 bases. The CDR3 has 15 amino acids. Germline CDR1 MNHNS, CDR2 SASEGT. The CDR3 reads CASSESPGGTYEQYF. The CDR3 DNA reads TGTGCCAGCAGTGAATCTCCAGGGGGAACCTACGAGCAGTACTTC.

This clone was counted at least ten times. This chain joins TRBV6-5 and TRBJ2-1; 8 nucleotides agree with TRBD2. V shed 5 bases, J shed 9 bases, and the junction held 9 bases outside the gene matches. This CDR3 has 14 residues. Germline V gene lookup returns CDR1 MNHEY and CDR2 SVGAGI. The CDR3 DNA reads TGTGCCAGCAGTCGGACTAGCCCCTGGGGTGAGCAGTTCTTC. Translating gives CASSRTSPWGEQFF.

This clone was observed many times. V is TRBV6-5 and J is TRBJ1-3; the D gene is possibly TRBD1 (5 bases). V was trimmed by 6 bases and J by 2 bases, leaving 14 bases between them. The germline gives CDR1 MNHEY, CDR2 SVGAGI. This CDR3 is built from 15 residues. The CDR3 sequence is CASRSGGGAGNTIYF. The CDR3, as DNA: TGTGCCAGCAGGTCCGGTGGGGGGGCTGGAAACACCATATATTTT.

This clone was seen a few times. At one boundary the junction diverges from the germline segment, which might be a read error. The chain links TRBV7-3 to TRBJ2-2, with 8 bases matching TRBD1. CDR3 length: 14 residues. Germline loops: CDR1 SGHTA, CDR2 FQGTGA. The CDR3 nucleotides are TGTGCCAGCAGCTGGACAGGGTCCCACCGGGGAGCTGTTTTT. Its protein product is CASSWTGSHRGAVF.

This clone was detected many times. The rearrangement joins TRBV2 to TRBJ2-7; D perhaps matches TRBD1 (6 bases). CDR1 and CDR2 from the germline V gene are SNHLY and FYNNEI. V lost 7 bases to trimming and J lost 0 bases, with 10 bases between them. The CDR3 loop spans 13 amino acids. The CDR3 nucleotides are TGTGCCAGCACTGGACAGTTCTCCTACGAGCAGTACGTC. Translated: CASTGQFSYEQYV.

This clone was seen at least ten times. The chain couples TRBV30 to TRBJ2-1; TRBD2 matches 9 bases. Germline trimming cut 8 bases from V and 8 bases from J; bases unmatched to any gene: 7. Per germline, CDR1 GTSNPN and CDR2 SVGIG (reference sequence). CDR3 length: 12 amino acids. CDR3 sequence reads: CARSGSSHEQFF. The CDR3 DNA is TGTGCCCGTAGCGGGAGTAGCCATGAGCAGTTCTTC.

This clone was seen at least ten times. The chain uses TRBV30 and TRBJ1-4; weak D call: TRBD1 (6 bases). V was pared by 4 bases and J by 8 bases, with 11 bases between. CDR3 length: 12 residues. The germline V gene encodes CDR1 GTSNPN and CDR2 SVGIG (reference sequence). The chain's CDR3 is CAWTGDGEKLFF. The DNA for the CDR3 is TGTGCCTGGACAGGGGACGGGGAAAAACTGTTTTTT.

The sample holds many counts of this clone. V is TRBV9 and J is TRBJ1-2; 8 nucleotides match TRBD1. CDR1 and CDR2 (germline): SGDLS, YYNGEE. The CDR3 has 15 amino acids. V gave up 3 bases and J gave up 8 bases; unmatched junction bases: 12. The CDR3 loop reads CASSELGQVLKGYTF. The CDR3, as DNA: TGTGCCAGCAGCGAACTGGGACAGGTCCTCAAAGGCTACACCTTC. The full variable domain, with the rest looked up from reference TRBV9 and TRBJ1-2, is DSGVTQTPKHLITATGQRVTLRCSPRSGDLSVYWYQQSLDQGLQFLIQYYNGEERAKGNILERFSAQQFPDLHSELNLSSLELGDSALYFCASSELGQVLKGYTFGSGTRLTVV.

This clone was seen at least ten times. J is TRBJ2-7 and V is TRBV5-1; 8 bases align to TRBD1. J was trimmed by 7 bases and V by 3 bases; bases with no gene match: 6. The CDR3 sequence is 13 residues long. Per the germline V gene, CDR1 is SGHRS and CDR2 is YFSETQ. CDR3 protein: CASSYGQGGEQYV. DNA for the CDR3: TGCGCCAGCAGCTATGGACAGGGCGGGGAGCAGTACGTC.

This clone appeared many times. The V and J genes are TRBV15 and TRBJ2-1, with D possibly being TRBD2 (6 bases). V lost 5 bases and J lost 6, with 17 bases in between. CDR3 length equals 15 residues. Per the germline V gene, CDR1 is LNHNV and CDR2 is YYDKDF (reference sequence). Here the CDR3 reads CATSDGPGVVNEQFF. The CDR3 region has the DNA TGTGCCACCAGCGATGGGCCGGGAGTGGTCAATGAGCAGTTCTTC.

This clone was recorded at least ten times. J is TRBJ2-3 and V is TRBV19, with a tentative D call TRBD2 (6 bases). Trimming took 3 bases from V and 4 from J, leaving 14 bases between them. Germline V gene data show CDR1 as LNHDA and CDR2 as SQIVND (reference sequence). The CDR3 consists of 15 residues. DNA for the CDR3: TGTGCCAGTAGTATGGGGGGAGGCTCACCAGATACGCAGTATTTT. Its protein is CASSMGGGSPDTQYF.

This clone was detected many times. V and J are TRBV4-1 and TRBJ1-4; TRBD1 matches at 11 bases. Per the germline V gene, CDR1 is MGHRA and CDR2 is YSYEKL. The CDR3 has 19 residues. Trimming took 5 bases from V and 2 from J; bases not matched to a gene: 13. CDR3 in DNA: TGCGCCAGCAGCTTAACCATTCCGGGACAGGGGGTCACTAATGAAAAACTGTTTTTT. Its protein is CASSLTIPGQGVTNEKLFF.

In this sample, this clone turned up a few times. The CDR3 nucleotides are TGCGCCAGCAGCCAAGATGGGGCCTCCTACAATGAGCAGTTCTTC. Amino acid sequence: CASSQDGASYNEQFF. The V call is TRBV4-1, the J call TRBJ2-1, with TRBD1 as a possible D gene (5 bases). The germline V and J ends were trimmed by 0 bases and 0 bases, with 6 bases remaining between them. CDR1 and CDR2 (germline): MGHRA, YSYEKL. The CDR3 extends over 15 amino acids.